This is a list of T cell receptor beta chains from one sample in a study of cytomegalovirus exposure and HLA in healthy donors. Produced via immunoSEQ multiplex PCR; TCRdb's table is partial and in-frame only. The top ten clones hold around 0.88% of a sample with a few hundred thousand clones, around 90% of them seen once. The material sequenced was PBMCs. These receptors originate from a man aged 25 to 40 in good health and CMV-seronegative. Each CDR3 is given with its conserved first and last residue. The order of the fields is V gene, D gene, clone size, J gene, CDR3 protein, CDR3 DNA. A D gene is named only where the DNA matches it firmly. A row's size may be missing; if present it is once, few, many or a size class.

V gene: TRBV14
D gene: NA
clone size: once
J gene: TRBJ1-4
CDR3 protein: CASSQEWGTNEKLFF
CDR3 DNA: TGTGCCAGCAGCCAAGAATGGGGCACTAATGAAAAACTGTTTTTT

V gene: TRBV11-2
D gene: TRBD2
clone size: NA
J gene: TRBJ2-5
CDR3 protein: CASSRTAGGQETQYF
CDR3 DNA: TGTGCCAGCAGCCGCACAGCGGGGGGTCAAGAGACCCAGTACTTC

V gene: TRBV5-1
D gene: NA
clone size: NA
J gene: TRBJ1-3
CDR3 protein: CASSLGSAGYGFSGNTIYF
CDR3 DNA: TGCGCCAGCAGCTTGGGTTCTGCAGGGTATGGATTCTCTGGAAACACCATATATTTT

V gene: TRBV18
D gene: TRBD1
clone size: once
J gene: TRBJ1-5
CDR3 protein: CASSPGDRGNQPQHF
CDR3 DNA: TGTGCCAGCTCACCGGGGGACAGGGGGAATCAGCCCCAGCATTTT

V gene: TRBV7-9
D gene: NA
clone size: NA
J gene: TRBJ1-1
CDR3 protein: CASSLGQSTGTEAFF
CDR3 DNA: TGTGCCAGCAGCTTAGGTCAATCCACTGGCACTGAAGCTTTCTTT

V gene: TRBV19
D gene: TRBD1
clone size: NA
J gene: TRBJ1-5
CDR3 protein: CASSPYGTGRTNQPQHF
CDR3 DNA: TGTGCCAGTAGCCCCTATGGGACAGGGAGAACCAATCAGCCCCAGCATTTT

V gene: TRBV6-1
D gene: NA
clone size: NA
J gene: TRBJ2-3
CDR3 protein: CASSTQGQLVTQYF
CDR3 DNA: TGTGCCAGCAGTACTCAAGGACAGTTAGTTACGCAGTATTTT

V gene: TRBV9
D gene: NA
clone size: NA
J gene: TRBJ1-2
CDR3 protein: CASSTHRENYGYTF
CDR3 DNA: TGTGCCAGCAGCACCCACAGGGAGAACTATGGCTACACCTTC

V gene: TRBV6-5
D gene: NA
clone size: NA
J gene: TRBJ2-2
CDR3 protein: CASSYSAGSVTGELFF
CDR3 DNA: TGTGCCAGCAGTTACTCAGCAGGGTCGGTCACCGGGGAGCTGTTTTTT

V gene: TRBV11-2
D gene: TRBD2
clone size: NA
J gene: TRBJ2-7
CDR3 protein: CASSFGTSGVEFSYEQYF
CDR3 DNA: TGTGCCAGCAGCTTTGGGACTAGCGGGGTTGAGTTCTCCTACGAGCAGTACTTC

V gene: TRBV27
D gene: TRBD1
clone size: NA
J gene: TRBJ2-1
CDR3 protein: CASSADRGTNEQFF
CDR3 DNA: TGTGCCAGCAGTGCGGACAGGGGGACCAATGAGCAGTTCTTC

V gene: TRBV13
D gene: NA
clone size: NA
J gene: TRBJ2-7
CDR3 protein: CASSLGTFYEQYF
CDR3 DNA: TGTGCCAGCAGCTTAGGGACATTCTACGAGCAGTACTTC